Below, one TCR beta chain is given with its context. These data come from a study of cytomegalovirus exposure and HLA in healthy donors. J lost 6 bases, V lost 2 bases, and 3 bases had no gene match. The CDR3 has 14 residues. Per germline, CDR1 GTSNPN and CDR2 SVGIG (reference sequence). The PCR had 60 Vbeta and 13 Jbeta primers. As handled by the study authors: The authors later counted roughly 77 million unique TCR beta chains, 9 million to 12 million of them shared. This table comes from immunoSEQ multiplex PCR, and its TCRdb copy is limited to in-frame clones, with some not included. V and J calls and clone size are as listed in that table; D and trimming were resolved from the DNA. The table lists approximately 130,000 clones, around 77% of them singletons.

The origin of this receptor is a man in his fifties in good health and CMV-seronegative. Sequencing input: PBMCs. The chain couples TRBV30 to TRBJ2-2; 10 nucleotides align to TRBD1. The CDR3: CAWSRTGGPGELFF. The DNA for the CDR3 is TGTGCCTGGAGTAGGACAGGGGGGCCCGGGGAGCTGTTTTTT.